This is a list of T cell receptor beta chains from one sample in a study of T cell changes during pregnancy in multiple sclerosis. The assay was immunoSEQ multiplex PCR, and TCRdb's table has in-frame clones only and misses some. The sample yields under 110,000 clones, 85% to 95% seen once. Sequenced material: peripheral blood, taken after pregnancy. These receptors all come from a female donor with multiple sclerosis, enrolled in a pregnancy study. Each CDR3 is given with its conserved first and last residue. Fields, in order: D gene, V gene, J gene, clone size, CDR3 protein, CDR3 DNA. The D gene is left open where the match is weak. Clone sizes are given selectively: once, few, many, or a class where the clone is expanded.

d_call: -; v_call: TRBV21-1; j_call: TRBJ2-3; clone_size: -; cdr3_aa: CASSGGGGPTDTQYF; cdr3_nt: TGTGCCAGCAGCGGAGGCGGGGGACCCACAGATACGCAGTATTTT
d_call: -; v_call: TRBV5-1; j_call: TRBJ1-1; clone_size: -; cdr3_aa: CASGLDSLNTEAFF; cdr3_nt: TGCGCCAGCGGATTGGACAGTCTAAACACTGAAGCTTTCTTT
d_call: TRBD1; v_call: TRBV5-1; j_call: TRBJ1-2; clone_size: -; cdr3_aa: CASSLTGQDRYGYTF; cdr3_nt: TGCGCCAGCAGCTTGACGGGACAGGACCGCTATGGCTACACCTTC
d_call: -; v_call: TRBV27; j_call: TRBJ2-3; clone_size: -; cdr3_aa: CASKERSSVADTQYF; cdr3_nt: TGTGCCAGCAAAGAGAGGTCTAGCGTCGCAGATACGCAGTATTTT
d_call: -; v_call: TRBV2; j_call: TRBJ2-1; clone_size: -; cdr3_aa: CATKVGAGERYEQFF; cdr3_nt: TGTGCCACCAAAGTCGGGGCAGGGGAAAGGTATGAGCAGTTCTTC
d_call: TRBD1; v_call: TRBV27; j_call: TRBJ2-1; clone_size: once; cdr3_aa: CASSYRDRSYNEQFF; cdr3_nt: TGTGCCAGCAGTTACCGGGACAGGAGCTACAATGAGCAGTTCTTC
d_call: -; v_call: TRBV29-1; j_call: TRBJ2-3; clone_size: -; cdr3_aa: CSVEGWGTGTDTQYF; cdr3_nt: TGCAGCGTTGAAGGATGGGGCACTGGCACAGATACGCAGTATTTT
d_call: TRBD1; v_call: TRBV7-3; j_call: TRBJ1-6; clone_size: -; cdr3_aa: CASSSMTGGNSPLHF; cdr3_nt: TGTGCCAGCAGCTCGATGACAGGGGGTAATTCACCCCTCCACTTT
d_call: -; v_call: TRBV10-2; j_call: TRBJ1-1; clone_size: -; cdr3_aa: CASSDPTGTEAFF; cdr3_nt: TGCGCCAGCAGTGACCCGACGGGCACTGAAGCTTTCTTT
d_call: TRBD1; v_call: TRBV2; j_call: TRBJ1-2; clone_size: -; cdr3_aa: CASSGQGGMTNYGYTF; cdr3_nt: TGTGCCAGCAGTGGACAGGGGGGAATGACTAACTATGGCTACACCTTC
d_call: TRBD1; v_call: TRBV27; j_call: TRBJ1-5; clone_size: -; cdr3_aa: CASSHADRDPQPQHF; cdr3_nt: TGTGCCAGCAGTCATGCCGACAGGGATCCTCAGCCCCAGCATTTT
d_call: -; v_call: TRBV21-1; j_call: TRBJ2-7; clone_size: -; cdr3_aa: CAIRDSQSHYEQYF; cdr3_nt: TGTGCCATCAGGGACAGCCAATCCCACTACGAGCAGTACTTC
d_call: -; v_call: TRBV28; j_call: TRBJ2-3; clone_size: -; cdr3_aa: CASSLLLGRAQYF; cdr3_nt: TGTGCCAGCAGTTTATTGCTTGGCAGGGCGCAGTATTTT
d_call: -; v_call: TRBV19; j_call: TRBJ2-7; clone_size: -; cdr3_aa: CASSTGGYEQYF; cdr3_nt: TGTGCCAGTAGTACCGGGGGTTACGAGCAGTACTTC
d_call: -; v_call: TRBV6-6; j_call: TRBJ2-5; clone_size: -; cdr3_aa: CASSGGRTIQETQYF; cdr3_nt: TGTGCCAGCAGTGGGGGCCGCACTATCCAAGAGACCCAGTACTTC
d_call: TRBD2; v_call: TRBV30; j_call: TRBJ2-2; clone_size: -; cdr3_aa: CAWSSPAGGQTGELFF; cdr3_nt: TGTGCCTGGAGTTCCCCCGCGGGGGGGCAAACCGGGGAGCTGTTTTTT
d_call: -; v_call: TRBV19; j_call: TRBJ2-6; clone_size: -; cdr3_aa: CASIRAGANVLTF; cdr3_nt: TGTGCCAGTATCAGGGCTGGGGCCAACGTCCTGACTTTC
d_call: -; v_call: TRBV9; j_call: TRBJ1-2; clone_size: -; cdr3_aa: CASSVGEKRDYGYTF; cdr3_nt: TGTGCCAGCAGCGTTGGTGAGAAGAGAGACTATGGCTACACCTTC
d_call: TRBD2; v_call: TRBV30; j_call: TRBJ2-3; clone_size: -; cdr3_aa: CAWTSGGASTDTQYF; cdr3_nt: TGTGCCTGGACTAGCGGGGGGGCGAGCACAGATACGCAGTATTTT
d_call: TRBD2; v_call: TRBV5-1; j_call: TRBJ2-2; clone_size: -; cdr3_aa: CASSLGAGGKNTGELFF; cdr3_nt: TGCGCCAGCAGCTTGGGAGCGGGGGGGAAGAACACCGGGGAGCTGTTTTTT
d_call: TRBD2; v_call: TRBV18; j_call: TRBJ2-7; clone_size: few; cdr3_aa: CASSPLGLAGDEQYF; cdr3_nt: TGTGCCAGCTCACCCTTAGGCCTAGCGGGGGACGAGCAGTACTTC
d_call: -; v_call: TRBV30; j_call: TRBJ2-1; clone_size: -; cdr3_aa: CAWSVQGNEQFF; cdr3_nt: TGTGCCTGGAGTGTACAGGGCAATGAGCAGTTCTTC
d_call: -; v_call: TRBV18; j_call: TRBJ2-7; clone_size: -; cdr3_aa: CASSPPSPEQGPSEQYF; cdr3_nt: TGTGCCAGCTCACCACCGTCCCCTGAACAGGGACCTAGCGAGCAGTACTTC
d_call: TRBD2; v_call: TRBV6-1; j_call: TRBJ2-5; clone_size: -; cdr3_aa: CASSGTFTSGTPQETQYF; cdr3_nt: TGTGCCAGCAGTGGGACATTTACTAGCGGAACCCCCCAAGAGACCCAGTACTTC
d_call: TRBD1; v_call: TRBV7-8; j_call: TRBJ1-4; clone_size: -; cdr3_aa: CASSDRINEKLFF; cdr3_nt: TGTGCCAGCTCGGACAGGATTAATGAAAAACTGTTTTTT
d_call: -; v_call: TRBV2; j_call: TRBJ1-2; clone_size: -; cdr3_aa: CASSLDRSYGYTF; cdr3_nt: TGTGCCAGCAGTCTCGACAGGAGTTATGGCTACACCTTC
d_call: TRBD2; v_call: TRBV5-1; j_call: TRBJ2-3; clone_size: -; cdr3_aa: CASSRQGLAGLDTQYF; cdr3_nt: TGCGCCAGCAGCAGACAGGGACTAGCGGGACTAGATACGCAGTATTTT
d_call: -; v_call: TRBV6-5; j_call: TRBJ2-7; clone_size: once; cdr3_aa: CASSRRQSAYEQYF; cdr3_nt: TGTGCCAGCAGTCGCCGACAGAGCGCCTACGAGCAGTACTTC
d_call: -; v_call: TRBV27; j_call: TRBJ2-5; clone_size: -; cdr3_aa: CASSSGLGEETQYF; cdr3_nt: TGTGCCAGCAGTTCGGGACTCGGGGAAGAGACCCAGTACTTC
d_call: -; v_call: TRBV27; j_call: TRBJ1-2; clone_size: -; cdr3_aa: CASSLNRENYGYTF; cdr3_nt: TGTGCCAGCAGTTTGAACAGGGAAAACTATGGCTACACCTTC
d_call: -; v_call: TRBV27; j_call: TRBJ2-3; clone_size: -; cdr3_aa: CASSSRMVYTDTQYF; cdr3_nt: TGTGCCAGCAGTTCGCGCATGGTCTACACAGATACGCAGTATTTT
d_call: -; v_call: TRBV7-2; j_call: TRBJ2-3; clone_size: -; cdr3_aa: CASSVSPVADTQYF; cdr3_nt: TGTGCCAGCAGCGTATCGCCAGTTGCAGATACGCAGTATTTT
d_call: TRBD1; v_call: TRBV9; j_call: TRBJ2-3; clone_size: once; cdr3_aa: CASSAMDRGFGDTQYF; cdr3_nt: TGTGCCAGCAGCGCGATGGACAGGGGTTTTGGAGATACGCAGTATTTT
d_call: -; v_call: TRBV5-1; j_call: TRBJ1-2; clone_size: -; cdr3_aa: CASSPDSLNYGYTF; cdr3_nt: TGCGCCAGCAGCCCGGACAGTCTTAACTATGGCTACACCTTC
d_call: TRBD1; v_call: TRBV9; j_call: TRBJ1-1; clone_size: -; cdr3_aa: CASSVDIYGGTGGENTEAFF; cdr3_nt: TGTGCCAGCAGCGTAGATATATACGGAGGGACAGGGGGCGAGAACACTGAAGCTTTCTTT
d_call: -; v_call: TRBV7-3; j_call: TRBJ2-1; clone_size: once; cdr3_aa: CASSLALATDEQFF; cdr3_nt: TGTGCCAGCAGCCTAGCTCTAGCGACGGATGAGCAGTTCTTC
d_call: TRBD1; v_call: TRBV5-6; j_call: TRBJ2-7; clone_size: -; cdr3_aa: CASSLPGTAFNEQYF; cdr3_nt: TGTGCCAGCAGCCTGCCCGGGACAGCATTCAACGAGCAGTACTTC
d_call: -; v_call: TRBV19; j_call: TRBJ1-3; clone_size: once; cdr3_aa: CASSKVPGASSGNTIYF; cdr3_nt: TGTGCCAGTAGTAAGGTTCCAGGGGCGAGCTCTGGAAACACCATATATTTT
d_call: TRBD2; v_call: TRBV5-1; j_call: TRBJ2-1; clone_size: -; cdr3_aa: CASSQPSGDNNEQFF; cdr3_nt: TGCGCCAGCAGCCAGCCTAGCGGGGACAACAATGAGCAGTTCTTC
d_call: -; v_call: TRBV5-1; j_call: TRBJ2-3; clone_size: -; cdr3_aa: CASSLDASGGTDTQYF; cdr3_nt: TGCGCCAGCAGCTTGGATGCCAGCGGTGGCACAGATACGCAGTATTTT
d_call: -; v_call: TRBV5-1; j_call: TRBJ1-1; clone_size: -; cdr3_aa: CASSRSGAEAFF; cdr3_nt: TGCGCCAGCAGCAGGAGTGGCGCTGAAGCTTTCTTT
d_call: TRBD1; v_call: TRBV30; j_call: TRBJ2-3; clone_size: -; cdr3_aa: CARTGEGTDTQYF; cdr3_nt: TGTGCCCGGACAGGGGAGGGGACAGATACGCAGTATTTT
d_call: -; v_call: TRBV5-1; j_call: TRBJ2-5; clone_size: -; cdr3_aa: CASSLGVVPTGETQYF; cdr3_nt: TGCGCCAGCAGCTTGGGGGTGGTACCCACGGGGGAGACCCAGTACTTC
d_call: TRBD2; v_call: TRBV5-1; j_call: TRBJ2-1; clone_size: -; cdr3_aa: CASSLAASGNPLSSYNEQFF; cdr3_nt: TGCGCCAGCAGCTTGGCGGCTAGCGGGAACCCTTTGAGCTCCTACAATGAGCAGTTCTTC
d_call: TRBD1; v_call: TRBV6-1; j_call: TRBJ1-5; clone_size: -; cdr3_aa: CASSPRTGPHQPQHF; cdr3_nt: TGTGCCAGCAGTCCCCGGACAGGGCCACATCAGCCCCAGCATTTT
d_call: -; v_call: TRBV7-6; j_call: TRBJ2-5; clone_size: -; cdr3_aa: CASSFSFQGRQETQYF; cdr3_nt: TGTGCCAGCAGCTTTAGTTTTCAGGGGCGGCAAGAGACCCAGTACTTC
d_call: -; v_call: TRBV5-5; j_call: TRBJ2-7; clone_size: -; cdr3_aa: CASSFATPGISYEQYF; cdr3_nt: TGTGCCAGCAGCTTTGCGACCCCCGGGATATCCTACGAGCAGTACTTC
d_call: TRBD1; v_call: TRBV28; j_call: TRBJ1-2; clone_size: -; cdr3_aa: CASSLSAGGGYGYTF; cdr3_nt: TGTGCCAGCAGTTTATCGGCAGGGGGCGGCTATGGCTACACCTTC
d_call: TRBD1; v_call: TRBV9; j_call: TRBJ1-1; clone_size: -; cdr3_aa: CASSVGDRGPEAFF; cdr3_nt: TGTGCCAGCAGCGTAGGCGACAGGGGGCCTGAAGCTTTCTTT
d_call: -; v_call: TRBV6-1; j_call: TRBJ2-7; clone_size: -; cdr3_aa: CASSEFGMEDF; cdr3_nt: TGTGCCAGCAGTGAGTTTGGGATGGAGGACTTC
d_call: TRBD1; v_call: TRBV19; j_call: TRBJ1-5; clone_size: once; cdr3_aa: CASTSLDRGNQPQHF; cdr3_nt: TGTGCCAGTACTTCCCTGGACAGGGGCAATCAGCCCCAGCATTTT
d_call: TRBD1; v_call: TRBV19; j_call: TRBJ2-5; clone_size: -; cdr3_aa: CASSRQGLQETQYF; cdr3_nt: TGTGCCAGTAGCAGACAGGGCCTACAAGAGACCCAGTACTTC
d_call: TRBD1; v_call: TRBV5-4; j_call: TRBJ1-4; clone_size: -; cdr3_aa: CASSLAVGGTGTGISEKLFF; cdr3_nt: TGTGCCAGCAGCTTGGCCGTAGGGGGGACCGGGACAGGGATTAGTGAAAAACTGTTTTTT
d_call: TRBD1; v_call: TRBV7-2; j_call: TRBJ1-6; clone_size: once; cdr3_aa: CASSFFPGQDNSPLHF; cdr3_nt: TGTGCCAGCAGCTTTTTCCCGGGACAGGATAATTCACCCCTCCACTTT
d_call: -; v_call: TRBV19; j_call: TRBJ2-2; clone_size: -; cdr3_aa: CATTPQANTGELFF; cdr3_nt: TGTGCCACCACGCCACAGGCGAACACCGGGGAGCTGTTTTTT
d_call: TRBD1; v_call: TRBV14; j_call: TRBJ2-2; clone_size: -; cdr3_aa: CASSRVTGSTGELFF; cdr3_nt: TGTGCCAGCAGCCGTGTGACAGGGAGCACCGGGGAGCTGTTTTTT
d_call: TRBD1; v_call: TRBV2; j_call: TRBJ2-6; clone_size: -; cdr3_aa: CASSGTGGSSGANVLTF; cdr3_nt: TGTGCCAGCAGTGGGACAGGGGGCAGCTCTGGGGCCAACGTCCTGACTTTC
d_call: TRBD1; v_call: TRBV6-5; j_call: TRBJ1-2; clone_size: -; cdr3_aa: CASSDRASRGYTF; cdr3_nt: TGTGCCAGCAGTGACAGGGCGTCGCGCGGCTACACCTTC
d_call: -; v_call: TRBV5-1; j_call: TRBJ1-5; clone_size: -; cdr3_aa: CASSPQGRGNQPQHF; cdr3_nt: TGCGCCAGCAGCCCCCAAGGGAGGGGCAATCAGCCCCAGCATTTT